This T cell receptor (beta chain) was profiled in a study of human T cells and chemical hapten exposure. The time point: patch test 1, 2 weeks after DPC sensitization. Treatment reported: therapeutic diphenylcyclopropenone sensitization with weekly scalp DPC. The total RNA was obtained from whole blood that was not fractionated. Trimming removed 4 bases at V and 14 bases at J, with 15 bases between. The CDR3 has 13 amino acids. The V gene's germline CDR1 is MNHEY and CDR2 SVGAGI. TCRdb recomputed calls from the RACE reads with MiXCR, one row per CDR3 protein. This sample has about 120,000 distinct CDR3 sequences, with 9% to 14% found just once.

Sequenced material: whole blood, taken in connection with sensitization to the hapten diphenylcyclopropenone (DPC). This TCR was recovered from a woman aged 50 to 60 with alopecia areata. Some clones in this sample may be carry-over from other donors' samples. This chain connects TRBV6-5 to TRBJ1-6; D not resolved. CDR3: CASSSRGLLALHF. CDR3 DNA: TGTGCCAGCAGTTCACGCGGGCTTTTGGCCCTCCACTTT.